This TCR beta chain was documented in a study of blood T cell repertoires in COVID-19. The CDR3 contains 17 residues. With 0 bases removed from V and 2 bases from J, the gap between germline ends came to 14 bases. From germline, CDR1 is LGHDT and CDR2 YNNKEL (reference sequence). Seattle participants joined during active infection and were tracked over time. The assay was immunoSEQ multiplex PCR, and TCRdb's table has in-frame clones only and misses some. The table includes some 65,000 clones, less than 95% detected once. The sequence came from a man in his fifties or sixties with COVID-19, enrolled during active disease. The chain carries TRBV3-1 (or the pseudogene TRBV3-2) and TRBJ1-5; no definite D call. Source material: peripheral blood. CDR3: CASSQDARGARNQPQHF. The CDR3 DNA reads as TGTGCCAGCAGCCAAGATGCGCGGGGAGCACGCAATCAGCCCCAGCATTTT.